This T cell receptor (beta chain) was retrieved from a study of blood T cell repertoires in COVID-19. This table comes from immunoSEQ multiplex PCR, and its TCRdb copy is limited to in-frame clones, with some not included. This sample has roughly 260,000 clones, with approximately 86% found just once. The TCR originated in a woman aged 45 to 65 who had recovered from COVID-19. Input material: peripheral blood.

This CDR3 is CASSFAAGNTGELFF. The CDR3 nucleotides read TGTGCCAGCAGTTTTGCGGCGGGGAACACCGGGGAGCTGTTTTTT. The chain combines TRBV27 with TRBJ2-2; D might be TRBD2 (5 bases). The CDR3 extends over 15 amino acids. Trimming took off 3 bases at V and 1 base at J, with 9 bases between the two ends. Germline CDR1 is MNHEY and CDR2 is SMNVEV (reference sequence).